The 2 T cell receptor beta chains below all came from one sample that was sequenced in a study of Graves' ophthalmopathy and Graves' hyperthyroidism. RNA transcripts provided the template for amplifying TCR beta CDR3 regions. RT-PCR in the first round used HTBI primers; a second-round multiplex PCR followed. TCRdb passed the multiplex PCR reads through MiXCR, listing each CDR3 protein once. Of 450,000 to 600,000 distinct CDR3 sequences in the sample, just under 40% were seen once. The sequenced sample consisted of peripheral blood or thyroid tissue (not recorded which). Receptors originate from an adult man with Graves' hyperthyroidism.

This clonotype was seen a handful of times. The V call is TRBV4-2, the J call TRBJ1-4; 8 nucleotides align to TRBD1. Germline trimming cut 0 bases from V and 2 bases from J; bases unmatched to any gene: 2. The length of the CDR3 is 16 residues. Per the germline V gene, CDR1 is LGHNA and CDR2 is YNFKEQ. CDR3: CASSQEGTGTNEKLFF. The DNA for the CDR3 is TGTGCCAGCAGCCAAGAGGGGACAGGCACTAATGAAAAACTGTTTTTT.

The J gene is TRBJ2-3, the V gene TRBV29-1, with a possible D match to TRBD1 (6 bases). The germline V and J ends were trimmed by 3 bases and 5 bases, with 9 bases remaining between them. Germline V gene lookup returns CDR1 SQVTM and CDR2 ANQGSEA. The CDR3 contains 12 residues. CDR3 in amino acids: CSVDRGRDTQYF. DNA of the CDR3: TGCAGCGTTGACAGGGGAAGAGATACGCAGTATTTT.